This T cell receptor beta chain was captured in a study of cytomegalovirus exposure and HLA in healthy donors. Vbeta (60) and Jbeta (13) primers were used in the PCR. Only in-frame clones appear in the TCRdb table, and some are missing; sequencing was by immunoSEQ multiplex PCR. The sample has about 200,000 clones; the top ten hold about 1%. General study findings and limits: Productive status was seen about 90% or about 30% of the time for most TCR beta V segments in an earlier analysis.

Turning to this clone: Its target is unknown.

Germline-derived CDR1 and CDR2 are SGHDN and FVKESK. V shed 5 bases, J shed 8 bases, and the junction held 7 bases outside the gene matches. CDR3 length: 14 amino acids. The gene calls are TRBV14 and TRBJ1-2; 11 nucleotides match TRBD1. Sequenced: PBMCs. The TCR comes from a woman aged 25-40 years in good health and CMV-seropositive. CDR3 DNA sequence: TGTGCCAGCAGCGTACGGACAGGGGGCGAGGGCTACACCTTC. Translated, it gives CASSVRTGGEGYTF.